Listed below are T cell receptor beta chains from one sample, sequenced in a study of cytomegalovirus exposure and HLA in healthy donors. Method: immunoSEQ multiplex PCR; TCRdb's copy keeps in-frame clones and lacks some. The table has approximately 120,000 clones, over 9.5% seen once. Material for sequencing was PBMCs. The receptors were gathered from a woman aged 18 to 35 in good health and CMV-seropositive. Each CDR3 is given with its conserved first and last residue. The D gene is left open where the match is weak. The listing skips clone size in some rows; elsewhere it reads once, few, many or a size class.

abundance,v_gene,d_gene,j_gene,CDR3aa,CDR3nt
-,TRBV18,-,TRBJ2-7,CASSPSHQENEQYF,TGTGCCAGCTCACCGTCTCACCAGGAAAACGAGCAGTACTTC
few,TRBV5-4,-,TRBJ1-2,CASSLYWQAYGYTF,TGTGCCAGCAGCTTGTATTGGCAGGCTTATGGCTACACCTTC
-,TRBV28,TRBD1,TRBJ2-5,CASSLSSQGDIETQYF,TGTGCCAGCAGTTTATCCTCACAGGGGGATATAGAGACCCAGTACTTC
-,TRBV6-5,-,TRBJ2-7,CASRRRGSSSYEQYF,TGTGCCAGCAGGAGAAGGGGCTCTAGCTCCTACGAGCAGTACTTC
-,TRBV7-6,-,TRBJ1-1,CASSLFGGGGNTEAFF,TGTGCCAGCAGCTTATTTGGGGGGGGCGGAAACACTGAAGCTTTCTTT
few,TRBV5-1,-,TRBJ2-5,CASKGTTLPGETQYF,TGCGCCAGCAAGGGGACAACGCTGCCAGGAGAGACCCAGTACTTC
-,TRBV25-1,TRBD2,TRBJ2-1,CASSLSGGNEQFF,TGTGCCAGCAGTCTTTCGGGGGGGAATGAGCAGTTCTTC
few,TRBV5-6,TRBD1,TRBJ1-1,CASPFPTGQGTEAFF,TGTGCCAGCCCCTTTCCAACGGGACAGGGGACTGAAGCTTTCTTT
once,TRBV7-3,TRBD2,TRBJ2-3,CASSLSLAGLGDTQYF,TGTGCCAGCAGCTTAAGCCTAGCGGGACTGGGAGATACGCAGTATTTT
-,TRBV27,-,TRBJ1-5,CASSLGSDQPQHF,TGTGCCAGCAGTTTGGGGAGTGATCAGCCCCAGCATTTT
-,TRBV18,-,TRBJ1-6,CASSPPGLTNSPLHF,TGTGCCAGCTCACCTCCAGGACTTACTAATTCACCCCTCCACTTT
few,TRBV30,TRBD2,TRBJ2-1,CAWGLAGGRDEQFF,TGTGCCTGGGGACTAGCGGGAGGTAGGGATGAGCAGTTCTTC
few,TRBV6-1,-,TRBJ1-2,CACLGPQGGYTF,TGTGCCTGTCTCGGGCCCCAGGGGGGCTACACCTTC
few,TRBV30,-,TRBJ1-1,CAWSAQGNTEAFF,TGTGCCTGGAGTGCCCAGGGGAACACTGAAGCTTTCTTT
-,TRBV29-1,TRBD2,TRBJ2-7,CSVRGSKSYEQYF,TGCAGCGTTCGCGGGAGTAAGTCCTACGAGCAGTACTTC
few,TRBV28,-,TRBJ2-7,CASSLDPALVYEQYF,TGTGCCAGCAGTTTAGATCCGGCTCTAGTCTACGAGCAGTACTTC
-,TRBV9,TRBD2,TRBJ2-5,CASSARLAEETQYF,TGTGCCAGCAGCGCTCGACTAGCGGAAGAGACCCAGTACTTC
-,TRBV30,TRBD1,TRBJ2-7,CACATGGSTEQYF,TGTGCCTGCGCGACAGGGGGGTCCACCGAGCAGTACTTC
-,TRBV28,-,TRBJ1-4,CASSFATATNEKLFF,TGTGCCAGCAGTTTTGCAACTGCAACTAATGAAAAACTGTTTTTT
few,TRBV4-1,-,TRBJ1-1,CASSQGEGRGEAFF,TGCGCCAGCAGCCAAGGGGAGGGGAGGGGAGAGGCTTTCTTT
few,TRBV6-1,-,TRBJ2-7,CATSGWKSSYEQYF,TGTGCCACCTCCGGGTGGAAAAGCTCCTACGAGCAGTACTTC
-,TRBV10-3,-,TRBJ2-3,CAIRDRSTDTQYF,TGTGCCATCAGGGACAGAAGCACAGATACGCAGTATTTT
-,TRBV6-5,TRBD1,TRBJ2-3,CASSLQGVPDTQYF,TGTGCCAGCAGTTTACAGGGGGTCCCAGATACGCAGTATTTT
-,TRBV29-1,-,TRBJ1-1,CSALSGGRNTEAFF,TGCAGCGCTCTCAGCGGCGGCAGGAACACTGAAGCTTTCTTT
few,TRBV6-5,-,TRBJ1-1,CASSYTSTVNTEAFF,TGTGCCAGCAGTTACACTTCGACAGTAAACACTGAAGCTTTCTTT
-,TRBV2,-,TRBJ2-5,CASRWEAETQYF,TGTGCCAGCAGGTGGGAGGCAGAGACCCAGTACTTC
-,TRBV29-1,-,TRBJ1-2,CSVGGEYGYTF,TGCAGCGTTGGGGGCGAATATGGCTACACCTTC
-,TRBV4-1,-,TRBJ2-5,CASSQDPGHRETQYF,TGCGCCAGCAGCCAAGATCCAGGGCATCGAGAGACCCAGTACTTC
-,TRBV19,TRBD2,TRBJ2-2,CASSIQSGMTGELFF,TGTGCCAGTAGTATCCAAAGCGGGATGACCGGGGAGCTGTTTTTT
few,TRBV27,-,TRBJ2-1,CASSYFPPSYNEQFF,TGTGCCAGCAGTTACTTCCCCCCAAGCTACAATGAGCAGTTCTTC
few,TRBV6-1,TRBD2,TRBJ2-3,CASRVLAGNTDTQYF,TGTGCCAGCAGAGTTCTAGCGGGCAACACAGATACGCAGTATTTT
few,TRBV28,-,TRBJ2-3,CASSSTGTSTDTQYF,TGTGCCAGCAGTTCCACGGGTACTAGCACAGATACGCAGTATTTT
few,TRBV11-3,-,TRBJ2-4,CASSLDSGNTNIQYF,TGTGCCAGCAGCTTAGATTCCGGTAATACTAACATTCAGTACTTC
few,TRBV6-5,-,TRBJ1-1,CASSYSGGGDTEAFF,TGTGCCAGCAGTTACTCGGGTGGAGGGGACACTGAAGCTTTCTTT
-,TRBV2,TRBD1,TRBJ1-4,CASSRTGATNEKLFF,TGTGCCAGCAGTAGGACAGGGGCGACTAATGAAAAACTGTTTTTT
few,TRBV2,TRBD1,TRBJ1-2,CASRAGQGGNYGYTF,TGTGCCAGCAGGGCTGGACAGGGCGGGAACTATGGCTACACCTTC
few,TRBV5-4,TRBD2,TRBJ2-1,CASRGRESYNEQFF,TGTGCCAGCAGAGGGAGGGAGTCCTACAATGAGCAGTTCTTC
few,TRBV15,TRBD1,TRBJ2-7,CATTVAGQGYEQYF,TGTGCCACCACTGTCGCGGGACAGGGGTACGAGCAGTACTTC
-,TRBV28,-,TRBJ1-5,CASKGAEQPQHF,TGTGCCAGCAAAGGGGCGGAGCAGCCCCAGCATTTT
few,TRBV18,-,TRBJ1-4,CASGSTATNEKLFF,TGTGCCAGCGGATCCACAGCAACTAATGAAAAACTGTTTTTT
few,TRBV6-4,-,TRBJ2-3,CASSIGEATDTQYF,TGTGCCAGCAGTATAGGAGAGGCCACAGATACGCAGTATTTT
few,TRBV6-1,-,TRBJ2-1,CASSNMDNEQFF,TGTGCCAGCAGTAACATGGACAATGAGCAGTTCTTC
few,TRBV15,-,TRBJ2-3,CATSKTGDTQYF,TGTGCCACCAGCAAAACAGGAGATACGCAGTATTTT
-,TRBV28,TRBD2,TRBJ2-1,CASSLYLAGAGNEQFF,TGTGCCAGCAGTTTATATTTAGCGGGAGCGGGCAATGAGCAGTTCTTC
-,TRBV19,-,TRBJ2-7,CASTPDSGDLWEQYF,TGTGCCAGTACCCCGGATAGCGGAGACCTTTGGGAGCAGTACTTC
few,TRBV29-1,-,TRBJ1-2,CNIKGTTKKALYGYTF,TGCAACATCAAAGGGACTACCAAGAAAGCCCTCTATGGCTACACCTTC
few,TRBV27,TRBD1,TRBJ1-2,CASSTVRGDRMHGYTF,TGTGCCAGCAGCACGGTCAGAGGGGACAGGATGCATGGCTACACCTTC
-,TRBV15,-,TRBJ2-7,CATSRDSRLNEQYF,TGTGCCACCAGCAGAGATAGTCGGTTAAACGAGCAGTACTTC
few,TRBV4-1,TRBD1,TRBJ2-5,CASRQTRQGTETQYF,TGCGCCAGCAGGCAAACCCGACAGGGGACGGAGACCCAGTACTTC